The following is a TCR beta chain sequence with its context. This record comes from a study of blood T cell repertoires in COVID-19. For the study at large: There were acute and convalescent COVID-19 samples, and they came from the United States, Italy and Spain. PBMCs, B-cell-depleted T cells, or T cells provided the cDNA or gDNA that made up the material.

Study processing details: Nucleated cell counts were estimated from reference gene primer amplification. Produced via immunoSEQ multiplex PCR; TCRdb's table is partial and in-frame only. That table supplies the V and J calls and clone size; D and trimming were determined from the DNA. The table lists 65,000 or so clones, approximately 80% of them singletons. Germline V CDR1 and CDR2: SGHRS, YFSETQ. V lost 6 bases and J lost 4, with 16 bases in between. The CDR3 contains 14 residues. Sequencing was carried out using peripheral blood. The TCR originated in a woman in her seventies with acute or convalescent COVID-19. The V call is TRBV5-1, the J call TRBJ1-1; D not resolved. In DNA form, the CDR3 reads TGCGCCAGCATGGGAGGTGCAAGTGGCACTGAAGCTTTCTTT. Translation: CASMGGASGTEAFF.